This TCR beta chain was documented in a study of cytomegalovirus exposure and HLA in healthy donors. Study overall: One earlier analysis, a look at some 180 million T cells, found some 100 million unique TCR beta sequences.

Primers included in the PCR were 60 Vbeta and 13 Jbeta primers. Under the authors' procedure: Around 12 million of around 85 million unique TCR beta chains were shared, per a later count. Here immunoSEQ multiplex PCR was the method, and the copy in TCRdb shows in-frame clones only, minus some. The V and J calls and clone size come from that table; D and trimming were worked out from the DNA. The sample consists of 60,000 to 65,000 clones, around 75% of them appearing once. The CDR3 has 16 amino acids. V was pared by 6 bases and J by 0 bases, with 15 bases between. CDR1 is SNHLY, CDR2 FYNNEI, per germline. Study findings and constraints: Later examination showed HLA-associated TCR beta chains had greater clonal expansion than equally common others.

This clone was counted a few times. Its target is unknown. Healthy donors of bone marrow made up the group. The sequence was obtained from a woman aged 35 to 49 in good health and CMV-seropositive. The sample comprised PBMCs. This rearrangement joins TRBV2 to TRBJ1-5, with D possibly matching TRBD1 (6 bases). The CDR3 region has the DNA TGTGCCAGCAGCCAACCGGGACACAATAGCAATCAGCCCCAGCATTTT. The encoded protein is CASSQPGHNSNQPQHF.